This T cell receptor beta chain was captured in a study of CD8 T cells in Susac syndrome. This clonotype has just one count. Trimming removed 3 bases at V and 6 bases at J, with 17 bases between. Germline CDR1 GTSNPN, CDR2 SVGIG (reference sequence). The CDR3 is made up of 14 amino acids. Random hexamers were used to reverse transcribe an amount of roughly 0.5 to 1 ug RNA. Coverage of TCR beta CDR3 amplification by immunoSEQ multiplex PCR extended to 54 Vbeta and 13 Jbeta. TCRdb redid the calling of the immunoSEQ multiplex PCR reads with MiXCR, one entry per CDR3 protein. The sample has around 200,000 distinct CDR3 sequences, around 95% seen once; the top ten hold approximately 0.075%. TCR beta was sequenced from blood CD8+ and CD4+ T cells. Control patients had untreated stable or active relapsing-remitting multiple sclerosis by revised McDonald criteria. CD8+ and CD4+ T cells were negatively isolated; TEMRA cells were FACS-enriched.

The sample taken for sequencing was CD4+ T cells from PBMCs. The chain is built from TRBV30 and TRBJ2-5, with D possibly TRBD1 on 6 matching bases. The sequence was collected from a human donor with multiple sclerosis. CDR3 sequence reads: CAWRGAGTSQTQYF. The CDR3 nucleotides read TGTGCCTGGAGGGGGGCAGGGACGAGTCAGACCCAGTACTTC.